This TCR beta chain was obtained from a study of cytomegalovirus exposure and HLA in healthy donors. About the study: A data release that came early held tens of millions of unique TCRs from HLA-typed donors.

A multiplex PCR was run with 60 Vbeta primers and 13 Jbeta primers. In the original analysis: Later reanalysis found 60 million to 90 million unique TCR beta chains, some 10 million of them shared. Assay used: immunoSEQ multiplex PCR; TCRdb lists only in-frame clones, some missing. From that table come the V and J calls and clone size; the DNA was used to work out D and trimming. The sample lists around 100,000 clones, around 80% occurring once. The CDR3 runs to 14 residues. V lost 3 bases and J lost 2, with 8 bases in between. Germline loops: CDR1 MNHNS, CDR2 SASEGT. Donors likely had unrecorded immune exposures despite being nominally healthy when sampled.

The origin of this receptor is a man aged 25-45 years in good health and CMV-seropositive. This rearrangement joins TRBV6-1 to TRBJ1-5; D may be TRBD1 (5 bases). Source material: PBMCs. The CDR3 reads CASSDGGGNQPQHF. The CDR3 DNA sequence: TGTGCCAGCAGTGACGGGGGGGGCAATCAGCCCCAGCATTTT.